This TCR beta chain was sequenced for a study of T cells in Graves' hyperthyroidism and ophthalmopathy. General study points: Most thyroid clonotypes with frequency above 0.001 were detected in blood. Ophthalmopathy and stable hyperthyroidism were told apart by a 13 V-J model.

V lost 9 bases and J lost 2; bases outside the gene matches: 2. The V gene's germline CDR1 is LNHNV and CDR2 YYDKDF (reference sequence). The CDR3 has 12 amino acids. The source material, RNA transcripts, was used to amplify TCR beta CDR3 regions. With the HTBI primer set, the TCR CDR3 went through a first round of RT-PCR. In TCRdb, the multiplex PCR reads were re-called with MiXCR into one record per CDR3 protein. The sample has more than 550,000 distinct CDR3 sequences, roughly 20% seen once; the top ten hold 16%. This clonotype was counted between two and nine times. Its antigen is currently unknown.

The rearrangement uses TRBV15 and TRBJ2-5; 8 bases fit TRBD1. Specimen: blood. This TCR was recovered from a woman in her forties or fifties with Graves' hyperthyroidism that later progressed to Graves' ophthalmopathy. CDR3 region: CATNRGQETQYF. CDR3 DNA: TGTGCCACTAACAGGGGGCAAGAGACCCAGTACTTC.